A selection of T cell receptor beta chains follows, all from one sample in a study of T cells after posttransplantation cyclophosphamide. The protocol was immunoSEQ multiplex PCR, while the TCRdb copy is restricted to in-frame clones and leaves out a portion. The data hold about 47,000 clones, with 90% to 95% observed a single time. The sample taken for sequencing was PBMCs. The receptors here all came from a young woman in good health and a related stem cell transplant donor. Each CDR3 is given without its conserved first and last residue. The order of the fields is J gene, V gene, CDR3 protein.

>TRBJ2-7|TRBV28
ASRSGLPSYEQY
>TRBJ1-1|TRBV29-1
SVAGVTEAF
>TRBJ2-5|TRBV27
ASSLGAGGRETQY
>TRBJ2-7|TRBV9
ASSVVAGVSYEQY
>TRBJ1-6|TRBV13
ASSLGDRVGSPLH
>TRBJ2-2|TRBV2
ASSDRTGYTGELF
>TRBJ2-1|TRBV29-1
SVEIGQGIYEQF
>TRBJ1-6|TRBV4-2
ASSFMDWTGGNSPLH
>TRBJ1-2|TRBV7-2
ASSLRTDYGYT
>TRBJ2-5|TRBV7-2
ASSLTHWRGEVQETQY
>TRBJ2-3|TRBV10-3
AIRNIGGASTDTQY
>TRBJ2-5|TRBV13
ASSPRGQETQY
>TRBJ2-5|TRBV7-2
ASSNAGLFEETQY
>TRBJ2-7|TRBV27
ASPGRDTNEQY
>TRBJ1-1|TRBV7-2
ATHQVMNTEAF
>TRBJ1-2|TRBV19
ASSHGYGYT
>TRBJ2-7|TRBV5-6
ASSPSMRDRDSYEQY
>TRBJ1-5|TRBV2
ASSEGGTGEPQH
>TRBJ2-3|TRBV7-3
ASSRGIRPDTQY
>TRBJ2-3|TRBV27
ASRTLGTATTDTQY
>TRBJ1-5|TRBV7-8
ASSLGTGAQPQH
>TRBJ1-1|TRBV7-2
ASSFKGGVNTEAF
>TRBJ2-5|TRBV6-5
ASSYGLTKETQY
>TRBJ1-2|TRBV27
ASSEQGLGTGYT
>TRBJ1-5|TRBV5-6
ASSSLRRGQPWEPQH
>TRBJ2-5|TRBV7-9
ASSLETSGGSQETQY
>TRBJ2-5|TRBV4-1
ASSQDGGGRETQY
>TRBJ1-6|TRBV6-4
ASSDGTGFSPLH
>TRBJ1-6|TRBV5-4
ASSPPMGQGYSPLH
>TRBJ2-7|TRBV27
ASSLGQGPYEQY
>TRBJ1-6|TRBV19
ASRWLGDSPLH
>TRBJ2-7|TRBV11-3
ASSFGQGWYEQY
>TRBJ2-5|TRBV2
ASSPTRAGGKETQY
>TRBJ2-5|TRBV6-1
ASSEAPGLAGGKTQY
>TRBJ1-6|TRBV30
AWREGRDSPLH
>TRBJ2-2|TRBV11-2
ASTDTGQINTGELF
>TRBJ2-1|TRBV29-1
SVGLGGTYNEQF
>TRBJ2-7|TRBV27
ASSLSSVLSYEQY
>TRBJ1-2|TRBV28
ASTSDLSGFYGYT
>TRBJ1-1|TRBV4-1
ASSQGQAKTEAF
>TRBJ2-5|TRBV5-1
ASSPGLAGGQETQY
>TRBJ2-1|TRBV5-1
ASSLTRNEQF
>TRBJ1-6|TRBV28
ASSLTGFNSPLH
>TRBJ2-1|TRBV30
AWSESSLSYNEQF
>TRBJ2-3|TRBV25-1
ASSLGAVDTQY